This section outlines one T cell receptor beta chain sequence together with its context. Its antigen remains unidentified. These data belong to a study of T cells in localized non-small cell lung cancer. Broader study findings: Among the top 100 tumor clones, a median about 57 appeared in adjacent lung. Higher T cell density in the blood was associated with longer overall survival, whereas higher adjacent-lung clonality associated with shorter survival.

The germline V and J ends were trimmed by 1 base and 2 bases, with 9 bases remaining between them. This CDR3 has 15 amino acids. From germline, CDR1 is SGDLS and CDR2 YYNGEE. Assay used: immunoSEQ multiplex PCR; TCRdb lists only in-frame clones, some missing. Here the sample spans approximately 1,000 clones, about 35% being singletons. J is TRBJ2-2 and V is TRBV9, with D tentatively TRBD2 (5 bases). The source was lung tumor tissue, collected before any cancer treatment. The receptor's source is a man aged 35 to 70 with stage I lung adenocarcinoma. This chain's CDR3 is CASSVSGANTGELFF. CDR3 DNA: TGTGCCAGCAGCGTAAGCGGAGCTAACACCGGGGAGCTGTTTTTT.